This is a list of T cell receptor beta chains from one sample in a study of Graves' ophthalmopathy and Graves' hyperthyroidism. TCRdb reanalysed the multiplex PCR reads using MiXCR and keeps one entry per CDR3 protein. The sample shows 200,000 to 250,000 distinct CDR3 sequences, 20% to 25% of them seen only once. Sequencing was done on a sample of peripheral blood. All receptors come from a woman aged 45-60 years with Graves' ophthalmopathy. CDR3s include the opening cysteine and the closing phenylalanine or tryptophan. D genes are given only for firm matches. Size is stated for part of the rows, as once, few or many counts, or as a class when the clone is expanded.

D: -; V: TRBV4-1; J: TRBJ2-2; size: -; CDR3: CASSQEGVRVRAGELFF; DNA: TGCGCCAGCAGCCAAGAGGGCGTCAGGGTGAGAGCCGGGGAGCTGTTTTTT
D: -; V: TRBV24-1; J: TRBJ1-2; size: many; CDR3: CATSGGLYGYTF; DNA: TGTGCCACCAGTGGGGGCCTCTATGGCTACACCTTC
D: -; V: TRBV6-5; J: TRBJ1-2; size: many; CDR3: CASSYFPANYGYTF; DNA: TGTGCCAGCAGTTACTTCCCAGCTAACTATGGCTACACCTTC
D: -; V: TRBV20-1; J: TRBJ2-7; size: many; CDR3: CSAPGTGTYEQYF; DNA: TGCAGTGCTCCCGGGACCGGTACCTACGAGCAGTACTTC
D: -; V: TRBV19; J: TRBJ1-1; size: many; CDR3: CASSIAITRGEAFF; DNA: TGTGCCAGTAGTATAGCCATCACCCGGGGTGAAGCTTTCTTT
D: -; V: TRBV6-5; J: TRBJ1-1; size: many; CDR3: CASSYSPGTATEAFF; DNA: TGTGCCAGCAGTTACTCGCCGGGGACGGCCACTGAAGCTTTCTTT
D: -; V: TRBV12-3/TRBV12-4; J: TRBJ2-5; size: many; CDR3: CAHSLETGQQETQYF; DNA: TGTGCTCACTCTTTGGAAACCGGGCAGCAAGAGACCCAGTACTTC
D: -; V: TRBV12-3/TRBV12-4; J: TRBJ1-3; size: -; CDR3: CASSFRTRRQTSGNTIYF; DNA: TGTGCCAGCAGTTTTCGGACAAGACGTCAAACCTCTGGAAACACCATATATTTT
D: TRBD1; V: TRBV11-2; J: TRBJ2-7; size: many; CDR3: CASSWDRMTYEQYF; DNA: TGTGCCAGCAGCTGGGACAGGATGACCTACGAGCAGTACTTC
D: -; V: TRBV15; J: TRBJ2-2; size: -; CDR3: CATSRAGVSRGGELFF; DNA: TGTGCCACCAGCAGAGCCGGGGTCAGTCGGGGCGGGGAGCTGTTTTTT
D: -; V: TRBV2; J: TRBJ2-7; size: many; CDR3: CASSVLFGEQYF; DNA: TGTGCCAGCAGTGTCCTTTTTGGCGAGCAGTACTTC
D: -; V: TRBV19; J: TRBJ2-6; size: -; CDR3: CASSTGKRDGANVLTF; DNA: TGTGCCAGTAGTACCGGGAAAAGGGATGGGGCCAACGTCCTGACTTTC
D: -; V: TRBV6-1; J: TRBJ2-3; size: many; CDR3: CASSVGGIFTDTQYF; DNA: TGTGCCAGCAGTGTAGGGGGGATCTTCACAGATACGCAGTATTTT
D: -; V: TRBV19; J: TRBJ1-1; size: many; CDR3: CASSRSGTNTEAFF; DNA: TGTGCCAGTAGTAGGTCGGGGACGAACACTGAAGCTTTCTTT
D: -; V: TRBV2; J: TRBJ2-7; size: many; CDR3: CASSENSEQYF; DNA: TGTGCCAGCAGTGAGAACTCCGAGCAGTACTTC
D: -; V: TRBV15; J: TRBJ2-5; size: many; CDR3: CATSRGGGQETQYF; DNA: TGTGCCACCAGCAGAGGCGGCGGACAAGAGACCCAGTACTTC
D: TRBD1; V: TRBV3-1; J: TRBJ1-6; size: -; CDR3: CASSQVAGGTYNSPLHF; DNA: TGTGCCAGCAGCCAAGTCGCAGGGGGCACCTATAATTCACCCCTCCACTTT
D: TRBD1; V: TRBV6-1; J: TRBJ1-1; size: many; CDR3: CASSRDRGRNTEAFF; DNA: TGTGCCAGCAGTCGGGACAGGGGGCGAAACACTGAAGCTTTCTTT
D: -; V: TRBV9; J: TRBJ2-7; size: -; CDR3: CASSVAWGFSYEQYF; DNA: TGTGCCAGCAGCGTAGCATGGGGATTCTCCTACGAGCAGTACTTC
D: -; V: TRBV12-3/TRBV12-4; J: TRBJ2-5; size: many; CDR3: CASRPEGETQYF; DNA: TGTGCCAGCAGACCAGAAGGGGAGACCCAGTACTTC
D: TRBD1; V: TRBV7-2; J: TRBJ2-5; size: many; CDR3: CASSDEQGSWETQYF; DNA: TGTGCCAGCAGCGATGAACAGGGGAGTTGGGAGACCCAGTACTTC
D: -; V: TRBV29-1; J: TRBJ1-1; size: many; CDR3: CSFSKDRYTEAFF; DNA: TGCAGCTTCAGCAAGGACAGATACACTGAAGCTTTCTTT
D: -; V: TRBV12-3/TRBV12-4; J: TRBJ1-2; size: -; CDR3: CASRPNPAEGYYGYTF; DNA: TGTGCCAGCAGACCGAACCCTGCGGAAGGCTACTATGGCTACACCTTC
D: -; V: TRBV19; J: TRBJ1-2; size: many; CDR3: CASSQGPVYGYTF; DNA: TGTGCCAGCTCACAGGGACCCGTTTATGGCTACACCTTC
D: -; V: TRBV7-2; J: TRBJ1-1; size: many; CDR3: CASGLDGALGTEAFF; DNA: TGTGCCAGCGGCTTAGACGGTGCGTTGGGCACTGAAGCTTTCTTT
D: -; V: TRBV6-1; J: TRBJ1-5; size: many; CDR3: CASMKGGRNQPQHF; DNA: TGTGCCAGCATGAAAGGGGGAAGAAATCAGCCCCAGCATTTT
D: -; V: TRBV29-1; J: TRBJ1-6; size: many; CDR3: CSVNVGGEYNSPLHF; DNA: TGCAGCGTGAATGTGGGGGGAGAGTATAATTCACCCCTCCACTTT
D: -; V: TRBV7-2; J: TRBJ2-5; size: -; CDR3: CASSPSGPETQYF; DNA: TGTGCCAGCAGCCCCAGCGGTCCAGAGACCCAGTACTTC
D: TRBD1; V: TRBV2; J: TRBJ2-5; size: -; CDR3: CASSLDRGPSETQYF; DNA: TGTGCCAGCAGCTTAGACAGGGGGCCTTCCGAGACCCAGTACTTC
D: -; V: TRBV11-2; J: TRBJ1-1; size: -; CDR3: CASSLGMEAFF; DNA: TGTGCCAGCAGCTTAGGGATGGAAGCTTTCTTT
D: TRBD1; V: TRBV28; J: TRBJ2-7; size: -; CDR3: CASSETGEGHEQYF; DNA: TGTGCCAGCAGCGAGACAGGGGAAGGACACGAGCAGTACTTC
D: TRBD1; V: TRBV12-3/TRBV12-4; J: TRBJ1-3; size: many; CDR3: CASNQRQGTGGNTIYF; DNA: TGTGCCAGCAACCAACGACAGGGAACGGGGGGAAACACCATATATTTT